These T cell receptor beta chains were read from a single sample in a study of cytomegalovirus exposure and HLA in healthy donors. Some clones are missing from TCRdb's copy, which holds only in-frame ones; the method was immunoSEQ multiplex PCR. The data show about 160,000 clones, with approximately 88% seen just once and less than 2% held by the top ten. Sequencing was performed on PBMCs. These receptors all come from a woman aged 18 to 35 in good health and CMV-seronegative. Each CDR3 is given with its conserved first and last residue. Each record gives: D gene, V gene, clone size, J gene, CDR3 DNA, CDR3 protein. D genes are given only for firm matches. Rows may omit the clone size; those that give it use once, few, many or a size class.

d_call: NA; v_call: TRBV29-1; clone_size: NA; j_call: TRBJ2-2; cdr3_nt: TGCAGCGTTCGTTTGAGTGCCGGGGAGCTGTTTTTT; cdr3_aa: CSVRLSAGELFF
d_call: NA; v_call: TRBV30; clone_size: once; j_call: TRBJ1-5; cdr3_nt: TGTGCCTGGGCTACCGAATTTGGTCAGCCCCAGCATTTT; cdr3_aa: CAWATEFGQPQHF
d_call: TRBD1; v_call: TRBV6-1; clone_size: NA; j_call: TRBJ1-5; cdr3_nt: TGTGCCACCAGAAGACAGGGACCTAGCAATCAGCCCCAGCATTTT; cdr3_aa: CATRRQGPSNQPQHF
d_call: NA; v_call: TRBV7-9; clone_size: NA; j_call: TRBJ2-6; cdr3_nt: TGTGCCAGCAGCCCCTCTGGGGCCAACGGCCTGACTTTC; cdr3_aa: CASSPSGANGLTF
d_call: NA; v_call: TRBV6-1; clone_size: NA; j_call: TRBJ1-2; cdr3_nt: TGTGCCAGCAGTGAAGGTTCAGCACGCGGTGGCTACACCTTC; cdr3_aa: CASSEGSARGGYTF
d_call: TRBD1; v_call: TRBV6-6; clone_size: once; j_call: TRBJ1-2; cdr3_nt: TGTGCCAGCAGAGTCGGACAGGGGGCGGGTGGCTACACCTTC; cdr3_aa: CASRVGQGAGGYTF
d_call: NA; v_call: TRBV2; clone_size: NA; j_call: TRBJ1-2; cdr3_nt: TGTGCCAGCAGTGAATCCGGGGATCACTATGGCTACACCTTC; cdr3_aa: CASSESGDHYGYTF
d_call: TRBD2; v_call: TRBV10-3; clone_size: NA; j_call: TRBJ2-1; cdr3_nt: TGTGCCATCAGAGGGACTAGTGGCAATGAGCAGTTCTTC; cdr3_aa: CAIRGTSGNEQFF
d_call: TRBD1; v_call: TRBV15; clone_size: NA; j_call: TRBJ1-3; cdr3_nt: TGTGCCACCCGGACAGGGGCTGGAAACACCATATATTTT; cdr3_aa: CATRTGAGNTIYF
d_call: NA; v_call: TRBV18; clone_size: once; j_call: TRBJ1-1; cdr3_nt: TGTGCCAGCTCCTCGACGGAGGCTGAAGCTTTCTTT; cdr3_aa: CASSSTEAEAFF
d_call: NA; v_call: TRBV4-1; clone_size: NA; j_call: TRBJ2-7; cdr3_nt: TGCGCCAGCAGCCAAGCCCCGGGGTTACAGTACGAGCAGTACTTC; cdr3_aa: CASSQAPGLQYEQYF
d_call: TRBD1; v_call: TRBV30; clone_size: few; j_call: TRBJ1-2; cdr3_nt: TGTGCCTGGAGTTCCCTCAACCGGGACAGTCCCTATGGCTACACCTTC; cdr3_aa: CAWSSLNRDSPYGYTF
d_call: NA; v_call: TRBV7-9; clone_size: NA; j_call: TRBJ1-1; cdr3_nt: TGTGCCAGCAGCCCCCTCCGGACTGCGAACACTGAAGCTTTCTTT; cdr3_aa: CASSPLRTANTEAFF
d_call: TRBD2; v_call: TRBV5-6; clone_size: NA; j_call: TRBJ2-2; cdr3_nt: TGTGCCAGCAGCCCCGGGGGGGGTACGAACACCGGGGAGCTGTTTTTT; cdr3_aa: CASSPGGGTNTGELFF
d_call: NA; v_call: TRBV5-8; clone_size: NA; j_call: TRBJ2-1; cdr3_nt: TGTGCCAGCAGCTTGGGCAGGGTCATCCACAATGAGCAGTTCTTC; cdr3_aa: CASSLGRVIHNEQFF
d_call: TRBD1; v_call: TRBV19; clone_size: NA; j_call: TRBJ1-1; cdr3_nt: TGTGCCAGTAGTATAAGGACAGGGGGATCGACTGAAGCTTTCTTT; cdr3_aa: CASSIRTGGSTEAFF
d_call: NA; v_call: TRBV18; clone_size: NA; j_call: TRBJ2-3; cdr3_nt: TGTGCCAGCTCACCTTGGGGGCATAAAGATACGCAGTATTTT; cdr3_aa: CASSPWGHKDTQYF
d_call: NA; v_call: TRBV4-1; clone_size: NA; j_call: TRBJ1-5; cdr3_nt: TGCGCCAGCAGCCGGGGCTTAAGCCAGCCCCAGCATTTT; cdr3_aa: CASSRGLSQPQHF
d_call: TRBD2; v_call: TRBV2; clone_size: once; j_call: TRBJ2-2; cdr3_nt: TGTGCCAGCAACCACCTTGAGACTAGCGGGTGGAACACCGGGGAGCTGTTTTTT; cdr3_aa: CASNHLETSGWNTGELFF
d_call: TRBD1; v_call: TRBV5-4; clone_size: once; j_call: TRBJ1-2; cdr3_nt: TGTGCCAGCAGCGTGGACAGGGGAGACTATGGCTACACCTTC; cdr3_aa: CASSVDRGDYGYTF
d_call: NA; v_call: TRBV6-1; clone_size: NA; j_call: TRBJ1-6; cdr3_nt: TGTGCCAGCAGCGAACATCAGGGTTCGGCTTCACCCCTCCACTTT; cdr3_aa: CASSEHQGSASPLHF
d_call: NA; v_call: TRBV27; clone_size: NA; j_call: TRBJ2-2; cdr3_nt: TGTGCCAGCCGCGTCAGGGAGGACGGCCGCGGCACCGGGGAGCTGTTTTTT; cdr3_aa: CASRVREDGRGTGELFF
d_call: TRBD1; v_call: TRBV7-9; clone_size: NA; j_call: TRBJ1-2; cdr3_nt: TGTGCCAGCAGCCCGGGACAGGGGTATGGCTACACCTTC; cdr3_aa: CASSPGQGYGYTF
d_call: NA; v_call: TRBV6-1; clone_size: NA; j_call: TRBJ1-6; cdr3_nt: TGTGCCAGCAGTGAAAGTACAGTCTATAATTCACCCCTCCACTTT; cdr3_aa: CASSESTVYNSPLHF
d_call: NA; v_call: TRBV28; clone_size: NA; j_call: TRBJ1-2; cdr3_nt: TGTGCCAGCACCGCACAGGGAGATGGCTACACCTTC; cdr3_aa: CASTAQGDGYTF
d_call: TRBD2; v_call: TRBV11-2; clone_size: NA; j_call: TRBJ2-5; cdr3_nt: TGTGCCAGCAGCTTAGCTCGGACTAGCGGGGGGATGCAAGAGACCCAGTACTTC; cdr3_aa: CASSLARTSGGMQETQYF
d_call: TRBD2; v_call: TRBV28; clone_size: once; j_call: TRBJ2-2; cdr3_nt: TGTGCCAGCAGTTTGACTAGCCCTAACACCGGGGAGCTGTTTTTT; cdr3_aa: CASSLTSPNTGELFF
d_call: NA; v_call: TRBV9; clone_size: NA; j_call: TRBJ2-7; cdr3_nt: TGTGCCAGCAGCGTAGTTGACAGTCCCTACGAGCAGTACTTC; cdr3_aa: CASSVVDSPYEQYF
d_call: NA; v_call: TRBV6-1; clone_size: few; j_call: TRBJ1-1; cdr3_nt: TGTGCCAGCAACCGAGACTTAACGACCACTGAAGCTTTCTTT; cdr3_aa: CASNRDLTTTEAFF
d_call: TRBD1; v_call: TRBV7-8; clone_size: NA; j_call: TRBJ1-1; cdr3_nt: TGTGCCAGCAGCTCAAGGACAGGACTGAACACTGAAGCTTTCTTT; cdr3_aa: CASSSRTGLNTEAFF
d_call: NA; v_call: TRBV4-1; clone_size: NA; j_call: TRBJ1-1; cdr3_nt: TGCGCCAGCAGCCAAGCCCCAGGACAGACCCTAACTGAAGCTTTCTTT; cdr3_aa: CASSQAPGQTLTEAFF